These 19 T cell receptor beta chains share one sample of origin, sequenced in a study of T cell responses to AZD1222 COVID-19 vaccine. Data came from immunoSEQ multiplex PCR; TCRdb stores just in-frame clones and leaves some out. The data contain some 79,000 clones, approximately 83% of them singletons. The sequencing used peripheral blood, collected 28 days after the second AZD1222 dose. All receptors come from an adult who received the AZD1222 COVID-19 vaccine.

The CDR3 loop is CASSEGRRGLVTEAFF. In DNA, the CDR3 is TGCGCCAGCAGTGAGGGGCGGCGGGGATTAGTCACTGAAGCTTTCTTT. This chain joins TRBV10-1 and TRBJ1-1, with D uncertain. CDR1 WNHNN and CDR2 SYGVQD come from the germline V gene (reference sequence). Trimming pared 2 bases from V and 4 bases from J, leaving 17 bases between. The CDR3 totals 16 residues.

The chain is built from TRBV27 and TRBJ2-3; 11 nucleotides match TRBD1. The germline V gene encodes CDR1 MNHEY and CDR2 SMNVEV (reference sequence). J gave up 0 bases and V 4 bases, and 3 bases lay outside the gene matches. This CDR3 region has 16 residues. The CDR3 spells CASSSDRGLSTDTQYF. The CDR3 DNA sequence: TGTGCCAGCAGTTCGGACAGGGGGCTGAGCACAGATACGCAGTATTTT.

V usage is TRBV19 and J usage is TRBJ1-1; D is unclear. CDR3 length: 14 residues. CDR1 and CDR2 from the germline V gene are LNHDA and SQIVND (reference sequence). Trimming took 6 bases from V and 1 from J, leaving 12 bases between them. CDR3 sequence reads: CASRVTARNTEAFF. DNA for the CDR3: TGTGCCAGTAGAGTGACGGCGAGGAACACTGAAGCTTTCTTT. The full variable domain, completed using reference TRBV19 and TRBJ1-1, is DGGITQSPKYLFRKEGQNVTLSCEQNLNHDAMYWYRQDPGQGLRLIYYSQIVNDFQKGDIAEGYSVSREKKESFPLTVTSAQKNPTAFYLCASRVTARNTEAFFGQGTRLTVV.

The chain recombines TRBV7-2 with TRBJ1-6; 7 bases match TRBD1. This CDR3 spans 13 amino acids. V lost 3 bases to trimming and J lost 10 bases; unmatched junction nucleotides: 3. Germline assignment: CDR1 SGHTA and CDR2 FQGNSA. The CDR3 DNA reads TGTGCCAGCAGCTTGCAGGGGGGATCACCCCTCCACTTT. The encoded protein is CASSLQGGSPLHF.

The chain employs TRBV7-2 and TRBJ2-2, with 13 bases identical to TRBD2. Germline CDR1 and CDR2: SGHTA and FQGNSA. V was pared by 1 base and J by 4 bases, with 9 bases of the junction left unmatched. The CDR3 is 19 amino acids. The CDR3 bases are TGTGCCAGCAGCTTAGGGGTACTAGCGGGAGGGATGGGCACCGGGGAGCTGTTTTTT. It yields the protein CASSLGVLAGGMGTGELFF.

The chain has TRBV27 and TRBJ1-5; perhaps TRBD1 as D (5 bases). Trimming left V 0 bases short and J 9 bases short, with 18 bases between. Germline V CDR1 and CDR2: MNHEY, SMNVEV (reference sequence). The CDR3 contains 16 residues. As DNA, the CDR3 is TGTGCCAGCAGTTTATCGGTCAGGACACCTAGGTCGCCCCAGCATTTT. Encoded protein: CASSLSVRTPRSPQHF.

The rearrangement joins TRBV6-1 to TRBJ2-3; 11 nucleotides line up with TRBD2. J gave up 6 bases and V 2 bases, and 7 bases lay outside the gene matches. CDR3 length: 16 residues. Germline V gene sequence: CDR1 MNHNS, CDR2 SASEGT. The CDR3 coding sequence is TGTGCCAGCAGTGAATTGCCTAGCGGGGGGCGGGATACGCAGTATTTT. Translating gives CASSELPSGGRDTQYF.

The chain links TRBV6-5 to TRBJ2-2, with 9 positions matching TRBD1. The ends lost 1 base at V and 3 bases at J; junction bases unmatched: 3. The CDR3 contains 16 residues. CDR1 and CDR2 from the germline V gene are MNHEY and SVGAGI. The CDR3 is CASSYYRGQDTGELFF. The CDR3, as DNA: TGTGCCAGCAGTTACTACAGGGGGCAGGACACCGGGGAGCTGTTTTTT.

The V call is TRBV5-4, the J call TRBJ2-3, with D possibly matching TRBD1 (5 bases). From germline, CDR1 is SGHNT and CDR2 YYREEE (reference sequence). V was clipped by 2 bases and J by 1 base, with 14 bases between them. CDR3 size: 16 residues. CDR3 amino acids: CASSLVYGAGTDTQYF. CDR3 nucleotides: TGTGCCAGCAGCTTAGTCTATGGGGCGGGCACAGATACGCAGTATTTT.

The CDR3 DNA reads TGTGCCAGTAGTAGACTTATGGGTTACAATCAGCCCCAGCATTTT. It yields the protein CASSRLMGYNQPQHF. The chain couples TRBV19 to TRBJ1-5; D is ambiguous. Germline V gives CDR1 LNHDA, CDR2 SQIVND (reference sequence). The germline V and J ends were trimmed by 4 bases and 3 bases, with 13 bases remaining between them. The CDR3 spans 15 residues.

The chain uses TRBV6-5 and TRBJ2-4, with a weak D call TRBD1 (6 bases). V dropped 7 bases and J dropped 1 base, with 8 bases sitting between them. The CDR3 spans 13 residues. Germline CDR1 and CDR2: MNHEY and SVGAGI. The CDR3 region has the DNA TGTGCCAGCACGAGGGGGGCCAAAAACATTCAGTACTTC. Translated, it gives CASTRGAKNIQYF.

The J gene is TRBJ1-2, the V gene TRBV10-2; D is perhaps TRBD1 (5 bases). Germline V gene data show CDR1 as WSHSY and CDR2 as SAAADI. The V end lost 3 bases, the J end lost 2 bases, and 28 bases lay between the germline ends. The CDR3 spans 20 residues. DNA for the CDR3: TGCGCCAGCAGTGAAAACGACACCCCGGGACGGAGAGACAGCAACTATGGCTACACCTTC. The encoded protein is CASSENDTPGRRDSNYGYTF.

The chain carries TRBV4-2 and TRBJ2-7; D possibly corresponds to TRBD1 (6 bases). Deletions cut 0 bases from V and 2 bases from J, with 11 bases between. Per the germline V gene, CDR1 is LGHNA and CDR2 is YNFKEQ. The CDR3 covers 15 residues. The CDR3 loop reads CASSQDPQGTYEQYF. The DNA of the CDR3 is TGTGCCAGCAGCCAAGATCCACAGGGCACCTACGAGCAGTACTTC.

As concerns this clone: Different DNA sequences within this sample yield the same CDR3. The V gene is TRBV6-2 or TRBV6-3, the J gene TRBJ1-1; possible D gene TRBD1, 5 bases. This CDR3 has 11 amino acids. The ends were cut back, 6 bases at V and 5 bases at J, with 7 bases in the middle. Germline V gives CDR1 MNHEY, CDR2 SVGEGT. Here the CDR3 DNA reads TGTGCCAGCAGCCAGGGAACTGAAGCTTTCTTT. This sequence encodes CASSQGTEAFF.

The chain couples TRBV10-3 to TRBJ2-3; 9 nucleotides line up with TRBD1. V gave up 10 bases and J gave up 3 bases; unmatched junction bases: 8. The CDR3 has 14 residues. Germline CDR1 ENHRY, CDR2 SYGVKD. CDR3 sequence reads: CASWDREKTDTQYF. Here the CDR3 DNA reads TGTGCCAGCTGGGACAGGGAGAAAACAGATACGCAGTATTTT.

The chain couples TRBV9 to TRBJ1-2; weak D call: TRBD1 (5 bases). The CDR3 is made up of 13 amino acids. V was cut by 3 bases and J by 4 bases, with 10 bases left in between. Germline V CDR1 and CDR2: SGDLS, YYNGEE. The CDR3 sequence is CASSAGWAYGYTF. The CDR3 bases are TGTGCCAGCAGCGCAGGGTGGGCCTATGGCTACACCTTC.

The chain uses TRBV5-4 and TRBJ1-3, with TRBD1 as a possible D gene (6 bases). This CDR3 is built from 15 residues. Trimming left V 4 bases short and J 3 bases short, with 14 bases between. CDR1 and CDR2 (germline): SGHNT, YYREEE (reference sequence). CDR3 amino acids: CASSRGGADGNTIYF. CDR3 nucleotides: TGTGCCAGCAGCCGTGGGGGCGCGGATGGAAACACCATATATTTT.

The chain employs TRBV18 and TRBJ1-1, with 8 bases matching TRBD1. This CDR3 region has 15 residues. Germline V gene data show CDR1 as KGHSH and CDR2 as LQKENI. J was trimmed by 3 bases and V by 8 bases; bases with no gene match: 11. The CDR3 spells CASAPGQGADTEAFF. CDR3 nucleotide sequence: TGTGCCAGCGCCCCGGGGCAGGGGGCGGACACTGAAGCTTTCTTT.

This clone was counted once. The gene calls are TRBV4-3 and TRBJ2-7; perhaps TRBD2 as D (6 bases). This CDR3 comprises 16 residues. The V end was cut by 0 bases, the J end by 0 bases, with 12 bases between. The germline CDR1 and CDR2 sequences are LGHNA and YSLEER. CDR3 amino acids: CASSQDFGGRSYEQYF. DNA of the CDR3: TGCGCCAGCAGCCAAGATTTTGGAGGGCGCTCCTACGAGCAGTACTTC.